The 6 T cell receptor beta chains listed next were all sequenced from one sample in a study of T cells in Graves' hyperthyroidism and ophthalmopathy. The TCR beta CDR3 regions underwent amplification using RNA transcripts as the source. First-round RT-PCR of the TCR CDR3 relied on the HTBI primer set. MiXCR, applied by TCRdb to the multiplex PCR reads, yields one record per CDR3 protein. The data contain some 560,000 distinct CDR3 sequences, 14% of them seen just once; the ten biggest clones take up around 13%. What was sequenced was blood. These receptors were collected from a woman between 40 and 55 years old with Graves' hyperthyroidism.

This chain connects TRBV11-2 to TRBJ2-5, with D unresolved. With 3 bases removed from V and 5 bases from J, the gap between germline ends came to 19 bases. Germline lookup yields CDR1 SGHAT and CDR2 FQNNGV. The CDR3 consists of 16 residues. The CDR3 sequence: CASSLALSGGVETQYF. DNA of the CDR3: TGTGCCAGCAGCTTGGCTCTATCTGGTGGGGTCGAGACCCAGTACTTC.

A word on this clonotype: A clone one base away is much larger, so this may be a read error. The DNA for the CDR3 is TGTGCCACCGGGCGGGGGGTATCCCAAGAGACCCAGTACTTC. This sequence encodes CATGRGVSQETQYF. The chain links TRBV10-3 to TRBJ2-5, with 8 bases aligning to TRBD2. This CDR3 is built from 14 residues. J gave up 1 base and V 10 bases, and 8 bases lay outside the gene matches. Per germline, CDR1 ENHRY and CDR2 SYGVKD.

In this sample, this clonotype turned up a few times. This rearrangement joins TRBV6-2 or TRBV6-3 to TRBJ2-1; a possible D gene is TRBD2 (5 bases). This CDR3 has 15 amino acids. V was pared by 2 bases and J by 5 bases, with 13 bases between. Germline CDR1 and CDR2: MNHEY and SVGEGT. The CDR3 sequence is CASSYGEWVNNEQFF. DNA of the CDR3: TGTGCCAGCAGTTACGGGGAGTGGGTGAACAATGAGCAGTTCTTC.

This clonotype was seen at least ten times. The J gene is TRBJ2-1, the V gene TRBV10-2; TRBD2 aligns across 12 bases. The CDR3 length is 17 residues. The ends lost 7 bases at V and 2 bases at J; junction bases unmatched: 9. Germline CDR1 and CDR2: WSHSY and SAAADI. CDR3 coding DNA: TGCGCCAGCACGGGGCTAGCGGGAGGGGGTGCCTACAATGAGCAGTTCTTC. The encoded protein is CASTGLAGGGAYNEQFF.

The table lists this clonotype with a few counts. The chain has TRBV9 and TRBJ2-5; D possibly corresponds to TRBD2 (7 bases). Germline V lookup: CDR1 SGDLS, CDR2 YYNGEE. This CDR3 is 15 amino acids long. V dropped 0 bases and J dropped 5 bases, with 14 bases sitting between them. CDR3 in DNA: TGTGCCAGCAGCGTAGGTGGGGGGGCCTTGGAGACCCAGTACTTC. Encoded protein: CASSVGGGALETQYF.

The rearrangement joins TRBV6-1 to TRBJ2-2, with D maybe TRBD2 (5 bases). V gave up 4 bases and J gave up 3 bases, with 12 bases separating them. The V gene's germline CDR1 is MNHNS and CDR2 SASEGT. The CDR3 runs to 15 residues. CDR3 protein: CASSGGRLYTGELFF. The CDR3 region has the DNA TGTGCCAGCAGTGGAGGTCGACTATACACCGGGGAGCTGTTTTTT.